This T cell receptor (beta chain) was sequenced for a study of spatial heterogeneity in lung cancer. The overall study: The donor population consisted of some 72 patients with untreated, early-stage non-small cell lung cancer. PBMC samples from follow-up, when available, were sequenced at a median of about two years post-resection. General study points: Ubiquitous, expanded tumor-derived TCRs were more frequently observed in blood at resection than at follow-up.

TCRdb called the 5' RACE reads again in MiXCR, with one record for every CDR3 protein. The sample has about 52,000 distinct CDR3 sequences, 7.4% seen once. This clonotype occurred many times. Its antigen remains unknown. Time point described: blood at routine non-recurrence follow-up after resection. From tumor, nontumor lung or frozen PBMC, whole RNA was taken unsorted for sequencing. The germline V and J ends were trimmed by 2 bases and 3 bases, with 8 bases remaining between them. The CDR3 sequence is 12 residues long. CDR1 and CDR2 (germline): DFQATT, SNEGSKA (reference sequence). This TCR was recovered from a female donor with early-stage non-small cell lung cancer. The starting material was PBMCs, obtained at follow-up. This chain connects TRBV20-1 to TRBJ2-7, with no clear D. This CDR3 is CSARSLHYEQYF. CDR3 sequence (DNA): TGCAGTGCTAGATCCCTGCACTACGAGCAGTACTTC.